The clone carrying this T cell receptor beta chain occurred a few times. Its antigen is unidentified. To make TCR beta libraries, researchers used iRepertoire HTBI primers and Arm-PCR of CDR3 regions. In the study's own analysis: Taken together, the samples had 55 to 70 TRBV and 14 TRBJ segments identified. TCRdb re-called the multiplex PCR reads through MiXCR, storing one row per CDR3 protein. TCRdb's processing, not the authors', yielded these V and J calls. Here the sample spans 400,000 to 600,000 distinct CDR3 sequences, about 22% being singletons. Specified time point: persistent/refractory GD, antithyroid drugs over 5 years with positive TRAb. Preparation of the TCR library used RNA extracted from PBMCs. Germline loops: CDR1 MNHEY, CDR2 SMNVEV (reference sequence). The length of the CDR3 is 18 residues. With 6 bases removed from V and 9 bases from J, the gap between germline ends came to 27 bases.

This entry is derived from a study of regulatory T cells in long-lasting Graves disease. Study outcomes and limitations: Investigators studied peripheral blood only, not thyroid tissue.

This TCR was recovered from a female donor with Graves disease. The input for sequencing was peripheral blood mononuclear cells (PBMCs), taken when the disease was refractory, from a patient treated with antithyroid drugs. The genes are TRBV27 and TRBJ1-6, with D unclear. CDR3 loop: CASSQQRFLPHGGSPLHF. The CDR3 DNA is TGTGCCAGCAGCCAACAAAGGTTCCTCCCTCACGGAGGTTCACCCCTCCACTTT.